These T cell receptor beta chains were read from a single sample in a study of cytomegalovirus exposure and HLA in healthy donors. The data were produced by immunoSEQ multiplex PCR, yet TCRdb's version contains in-frame clones alone and is incomplete. The top ten clones hold nearly 2.5% of a sample with about 150,000 clones, 80% to 90% of them seen once. The sequenced sample consisted of PBMCs. These receptors were obtained from a male donor in good health and CMV-seronegative. Both conserved end residues are trimmed from each CDR3. The D gene is left open where the match is weak.

d_call: -
v_call: TRBV28
j_call: TRBJ1-4
cdr3_aa: ASSFGKARGEKLF

d_call: TRBD1
v_call: TRBV10-2
j_call: TRBJ2-2
cdr3_aa: ASTGTGGNTGELF

d_call: TRBD1
v_call: TRBV27
j_call: TRBJ1-3
cdr3_aa: ASSPRGWRDTIY

d_call: TRBD2
v_call: TRBV7-6
j_call: TRBJ2-3
cdr3_aa: ASSLEAGTDTQY

d_call: -
v_call: TRBV19
j_call: TRBJ1-5
cdr3_aa: ASSIDRGSDQPQH

d_call: -
v_call: TRBV30
j_call: TRBJ2-5
cdr3_aa: AWSGEEQEAQY

d_call: -
v_call: TRBV4-3
j_call: TRBJ1-3
cdr3_aa: ASSQDQGQLGNTIY

d_call: -
v_call: TRBV4-2
j_call: TRBJ1-2
cdr3_aa: ASSQETGTVYGYT

d_call: -
v_call: TRBV9
j_call: TRBJ1-5
cdr3_aa: ASSEGGGVNQPQH

d_call: -
v_call: TRBV6-5
j_call: TRBJ1-5
cdr3_aa: ASSPTDSNQPQH

d_call: -
v_call: TRBV2
j_call: TRBJ2-6
cdr3_aa: ASSQGPGANVLT

d_call: -
v_call: TRBV15
j_call: TRBJ1-1
cdr3_aa: ATSLDKNTEAF

d_call: -
v_call: TRBV29-1
j_call: TRBJ2-7
cdr3_aa: SGQQGQY

d_call: -
v_call: TRBV11-3
j_call: TRBJ2-3
cdr3_aa: ASSFGGNTDTQY

d_call: -
v_call: TRBV6-5
j_call: TRBJ1-6
cdr3_aa: ASSYLHDNSPLH

d_call: -
v_call: TRBV6-5
j_call: TRBJ2-7
cdr3_aa: ASRPGQGNYEQY

d_call: -
v_call: TRBV4-2
j_call: TRBJ2-5
cdr3_aa: ASSQVQWLAQETQY

d_call: -
v_call: TRBV7-6
j_call: TRBJ1-6
cdr3_aa: ASSLAANSPLH

d_call: TRBD2
v_call: TRBV27
j_call: TRBJ2-7
cdr3_aa: ASSLRLAGEYEQY

d_call: TRBD1
v_call: TRBV28
j_call: TRBJ1-1
cdr3_aa: ASKKQGVWTEAF

d_call: -
v_call: TRBV29-1
j_call: TRBJ1-1
cdr3_aa: SVSGTQNTEAF

d_call: TRBD2
v_call: TRBV4-3
j_call: TRBJ2-7
cdr3_aa: ASSQDRSGASKQY

d_call: -
v_call: TRBV19
j_call: TRBJ1-5
cdr3_aa: ASSWRDGQPQH

d_call: -
v_call: TRBV7-2
j_call: TRBJ2-1
cdr3_aa: ASSLGLAPDNEQF

d_call: TRBD1
v_call: TRBV27
j_call: TRBJ2-5
cdr3_aa: ASSLAPGQGALETQY

d_call: -
v_call: TRBV7-9
j_call: TRBJ1-1
cdr3_aa: ASSSPLKGLNTEAF

d_call: TRBD2
v_call: TRBV6-1
j_call: TRBJ2-3
cdr3_aa: ASSELGGGTDTQY

d_call: -
v_call: TRBV2
j_call: TRBJ1-2
cdr3_aa: ASRGDRLFYGYT

d_call: TRBD2
v_call: TRBV4-1
j_call: TRBJ2-1
cdr3_aa: ASSQEVAGATNEQF

d_call: -
v_call: TRBV29-1
j_call: TRBJ1-2
cdr3_aa: SVQAVGYGYT

d_call: -
v_call: TRBV6-1
j_call: TRBJ2-7
cdr3_aa: ASSETRLSYEQY

d_call: -
v_call: TRBV4-3
j_call: TRBJ2-3
cdr3_aa: ASSQDQGAITDTQY

d_call: -
v_call: TRBV9
j_call: TRBJ1-2
cdr3_aa: ASSAEGWGGSYGYT